This is a list of T cell receptor beta chains from one sample in a study of T-cell memory formation after mild COVID-19. From the 5' RACE reads, TCRdb called clonotypes with MiXCR, one entry per CDR3 protein. The table records about 240,000 distinct CDR3 sequences, around a tenth of them present only once. The sequenced material came from PBMCs or a T cell subset sorted from them (not recorded which). These receptors originate from a man in his late teens or twenties who had mild COVID-19 (a few samples of this study predate the infection). Cell type and time point are not known. Both conserved end residues are part of each CDR3. The order of the fields is V gene, D gene, clone size, J gene, CDR3 protein, CDR3 DNA. A D gene is named only where the DNA matches it firmly. Only some rows state a clone size, as once, few, many or a class for expanded clones.

>TRBV5-1|TRBD1|NA|TRBJ2-2
CASSQGTGGRTGELFF
TGCGCCAGCAGCCAGGGGACAGGGGGCCGTACCGGGGAGCTGTTTTTT
>TRBV18|NA|NA|TRBJ1-1
CASSPLGDGLNTEAFF
TGTGCCAGCTCACCCCTGGGGGACGGGCTGAACACTGAAGCTTTCTTT
>TRBV5-4|NA|NA|TRBJ2-5
CASSLGGAEETQYF
TGTGCCAGCAGCTTGGGAGGCGCGGAAGAGACCCAGTACTTC
>TRBV7-6|NA|NA|TRBJ1-6
CASSRDQGNSPLHF
TGTGCCAGCAGCCGGGACCAGGGGAATTCACCCCTCCACTTT
>TRBV11-2|TRBD1|NA|TRBJ1-1
CASSSGTGFTEAFF
TGTGCCAGCAGCTCGGGGACAGGGTTCACTGAAGCTTTCTTT
>TRBV29-1|NA|few|TRBJ2-7
CSVEGPGGYEQYF
TGCAGCGTTGAGGGTCCCGGGGGCTACGAGCAGTACTTC
>TRBV4-3|TRBD1|NA|TRBJ2-1
CASSRDRVASDEQFF
TGCGCCAGCAGCCGGGACAGGGTAGCTTCGGATGAGCAGTTCTTC
>TRBV19|NA|NA|TRBJ1-1
CATGMGRWTEAFF
TGTGCCACGGGGATGGGACGATGGACTGAAGCTTTCTTT
>TRBV7-3|NA|NA|TRBJ2-3
CASSLPRTDTQYF
TGTGCCAGCAGCTTACCGAGGACAGATACGCAGTATTTT
>TRBV5-1|NA|few|TRBJ2-1
CASSLVAGDYNEQFF
TGCGCCAGCAGCTTGGTGGCAGGAGACTACAATGAGCAGTTCTTC
>TRBV10-3|TRBD2|NA|TRBJ2-3
CAIGLAGDTQYF
TGTGCCATTGGGCTAGCGGGAGATACGCAGTATTTT
>TRBV3-1|TRBD1|few|TRBJ1-1
CASSQAAGTGGFEAFF
TGTGCCAGCAGCCAAGCAGCAGGGACAGGGGGCTTTGAAGCTTTCTTT
>TRBV7-2|TRBD2|many|TRBJ2-5
CASSPIGLAGRETQYF
TGTGCCAGCAGCCCGATAGGGCTAGCGGGAAGAGAGACCCAGTACTTC
>TRBV7-2|NA|few|TRBJ2-4
CASSLGVGFQYF
TGTGCCAGCAGCTTAGGTGTAGGGTTTCAGTACTTC
>TRBV18|NA|NA|TRBJ1-1
CASSPSRGTNTEAFF
TGTGCCAGCTCACCTTCGAGGGGAACTAACACTGAAGCTTTCTTT
>TRBV5-4|NA|few|TRBJ1-1
CASSLPHGGAMNTEAFF
TGTGCCAGCAGCTTACCACACGGGGGGGCGATGAACACTGAAGCTTTCTTT
>TRBV4-3|TRBD1|NA|TRBJ2-5
CASSQGATGTGETQYF
TGCGCCAGCAGCCAAGGGGCGACAGGGACAGGGGAGACCCAGTACTTC
>TRBV20-1|TRBD2|NA|TRBJ2-1
CSALLAGAGYNEQFF
TGCAGTGCCCTGCTAGCGGGGGCCGGGTACAATGAGCAGTTCTTC